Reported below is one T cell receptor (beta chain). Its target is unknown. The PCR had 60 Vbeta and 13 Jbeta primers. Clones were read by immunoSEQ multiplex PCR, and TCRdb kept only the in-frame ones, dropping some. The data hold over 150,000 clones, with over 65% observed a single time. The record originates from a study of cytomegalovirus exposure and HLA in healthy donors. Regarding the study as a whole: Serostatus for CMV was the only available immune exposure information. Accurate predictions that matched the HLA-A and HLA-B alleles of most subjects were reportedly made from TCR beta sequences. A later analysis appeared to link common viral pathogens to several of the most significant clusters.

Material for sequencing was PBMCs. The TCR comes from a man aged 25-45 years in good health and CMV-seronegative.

The CDR3 DNA sequence: TGTGCCAGCGGGGGACGGGACAGGGCTAATGAAAAACTGTTTTTT. Its protein product is CASGGRDRANEKLFF. J is TRBJ1-4 and V is TRBV7-9; 9 positions match TRBD1. The junction had 7 bases not matched to a gene; V was cut back by 8 bases and J by 3 bases. This CDR3 is 15 amino acids long. CDR1 and CDR2 from the germline V gene are SEHNR and FQNEAQ (reference sequence).